Listed below are T cell receptor beta chains from one sample, sequenced in a study of beta chain features in type 1 diabetes. TCRdb's copy holds only in-frame clones and misses some; the assay was immunoSEQ multiplex PCR. This table holds hundreds of thousands of clones, roughly 12% found once. Sequencing was carried out using naive CD4+ T cells from blood. Receptors were obtained from a man younger than 35 in good health. The conserved cysteine and the conserved F or W are not part of the CDR3 here.

V: TRBV5-4
J: TRBJ1-2
CDR3: ASSLSPAILYGYT

V: TRBV30
J: TRBJ2-7
CDR3: AGLRDRGDHEQY

V: TRBV15
J: TRBJ2-7
CDR3: ATSRDPTSGNLQY

V: TRBV15
J: TRBJ2-3
CDR3: ATSRDYGGLSTDTQY

V: TRBV7-2
J: TRBJ2-1
CDR3: ASSRYGQGENEQF

V: TRBV18
J: TRBJ2-6
CDR3: ASSPLSGFSGANVLT

V: TRBV7-9
J: TRBJ2-1
CDR3: ASSSVTGLAGGRNEQF

V: TRBV2
J: TRBJ1-2
CDR3: ASSEEGRQGDYGYT

V: TRBV6-4
J: TRBJ1-5
CDR3: APAQGCQPQH

V: TRBV9
J: TRBJ2-5
CDR3: ASSVGLAGPQVETQY

V: TRBV7-9
J: TRBJ2-2
CDR3: ASSFHTGVNTGELF

V: TRBV18
J: TRBJ2-1
CDR3: ASSRDSSYNEQF

V: TRBV15
J: TRBJ2-3
CDR3: ASSTVADTQY

V: TRBV19
J: TRBJ1-1
CDR3: ASSVGTGGRGTEAF

V: TRBV28
J: TRBJ1-5
CDR3: ASIRQIGNQPQH

V: TRBV7-8
J: TRBJ2-1
CDR3: ASSPGLRVAF

V: TRBV4-2
J: TRBJ1-2
CDR3: ASSQDLPGGYGYT

V: TRBV5-1
J: TRBJ1-5
CDR3: ASRTDGGLNQPQH

V: TRBV19
J: TRBJ1-2
CDR3: ASSRDRTNYGYT

V: TRBV28
J: TRBJ2-5
CDR3: ASSWQTGKQY

V: TRBV7-6
J: TRBJ2-7
CDR3: ASSRLAGDYEQY

V: TRBV28
J: TRBJ2-5
CDR3: ASSKNRDSLIKETQY

V: TRBV29-1
J: TRBJ1-5
CDR3: SVEVGSGGAPQH

V: TRBV7-2
J: TRBJ1-2
CDR3: ASSPDSGFRYGYT

V: TRBV18
J: TRBJ1-1
CDR3: ASSPRDRPGGAF

V: TRBV6-5
J: TRBJ2-3
CDR3: ASSYDRSTDTQY

V: TRBV7-2
J: TRBJ2-3
CDR3: ATLYISTDTQY

V: TRBV5-4
J: TRBJ2-5
CDR3: ASSLLSALQETQY